Described below is a single T cell receptor beta chain sequence and its context. This clonotype was seen a handful of times. The target of this receptor is not known. One base away there is no much larger clone; base qualities are not given. The library was obtained by RACE. TCRdb lists the instrument as NextSeq 500. During library preparation, unique molecular identifiers were attached to individual cDNA molecules so that TCRs could be counted quantitatively and reproducibly. Both TCR alpha and TCR beta chains were sequenced from each blood RNA sample. The authors processed their data as follows. Samples had a median of around 92,000 TCRs, with a range from 23,224 to 690,600. V, J and CDR3 annotation of the TCR reads was carried out using the Decombinator software suite. For the PS versus PT1 abundance plots, all samples were subsampled to the same number of TCRs (28,000). Expanded TCRs were defined as absent before sensitization and observed at least eight times at the 2-week time point. TCRdb handled the public reads itself, with Q25 trimming in fastp and clone calling in MiXCR, and kept productive beta chains. Rows are combined by CDR3 protein, so each entry shows the most common genes and DNA. TCRdb, not the authors, supplied the V and J calls. This sample gives over 80,000 distinct CDR3 sequences in total; roughly 10% of them show up just once. 1.1% of the sample is in the top ten clones.

The data originate from a study of human T cells and chemical hapten exposure (dated by TCRdb to about 2021). Regarding the study in general: For sensitization, 2% DPC in acetone was applied to a 2 cm by 2 cm area of upper inner arm skin. Patients additionally received weekly therapeutic DPC doses to the scalp throughout the roughly 24-week study period. Patch tests used Finn chambers with 0.01% DPC on the upper back, scored after 6 days by International Contact Dermatitis Research Group standards. Alopecia areata with under or over 50% scalp involvement, alopecia totalis and alopecia universalis were represented in the patient cohort, which was mostly female. Libraries were pooled for sequencing, and variation in per-sample TCR yields was attributed mainly to small differences in library volumes within the pool. The study tracked peripheral blood TCR repertoire changes in vivo during primary and secondary sensitization to the hapten diphenylcyclopropenone (DPC) in alopecia patients. Patient blood was sampled pre-sensitization (week 0) and at 2, 6 and about 24 weeks after DPC sensitization. Blood for TCR sequencing was provided by twenty-nine alopecia patients at one to four time points (pre-sensitization, 2, 6 and 24 weeks). The investigation overall reported the following: Patch test score was positively correlated with the number of PT1 expanded TCRs, with significance at thresholds 8, 16 and 32 but not at 4. After repeated subsampling, changes were observed in the strength of the expansion versus patch-test correlation and in the threshold at which the correlation became significant. Expanded TCRs formed significantly more large CDR3 similarity clusters than pre-sensitization or healthy control sets, consistent with antigen-driven responses. DPC sensitization did not change how many TCRs were above 1 in 1000 frequency, and no evidence was found of alterations in global repertoire structure. All patients had alopecia, a presumed autoimmune disease, so their immune response might differ from that of healthy individuals.

The V end gives up 3 bases and the J end 1 base, leaving 10 bases in the junction not matched to a gene. According to the germline V gene, CDR1 reads SGHTA and CDR2 reads FQGNSA. From the cysteine through the phenylalanine, the CDR3 covers 18 amino acids. Left in the record is the CDR3 DNA by itself, 54 bases read in frame from the first base. The time point label on this specimen signifies: patch test 3, about 24 weeks after DPC sensitization. The treatment or condition label for this specimen denotes: therapeutic diphenylcyclopropenone sensitization with weekly scalp DPC. Blood at each patch-test visit was drawn before the patch test was applied. Eligible patients were aged 18 to 70, diagnosed with alopecia, deemed suitable for DPC therapy, and excluded if pregnant. Total RNA was extracted from unfractionated whole blood that had been collected in Tempus Blood RNA tubes.

The sequence was collected from a young woman with alopecia areata. Some clones in this sample may be carry-over from other donors' samples. This specimen consisted of whole blood, obtained in connection with sensitization to the hapten diphenylcyclopropenone (DPC). Here the chain combines TRBV7-2 and TRBJ2-5, and 11 junction bases match TRBD2. The DNA reads TGTGCCAGCAGCTTCACTAGCGGGAGCCGATGGACCCAAGAGACCCAGTACTTC. Its protein reads: CASSFTSGSRWTQETQYF.